This record looks at one TCR beta chain sequence and its context. This sample is part of a study of shared clonotypes between healthy human individuals. Study-level information: The cohort comprised a couple of women and a few men. Their ages spanned 18 to 49 years.

V lost 4 bases and J lost 2; bases outside the gene matches: 9. The CDR3 covers 17 residues. CDR1 is MNHEY, CDR2 SMNVEV, per germline (reference sequence). The method was immunoSEQ multiplex PCR; TCRdb's version includes in-frame clones alone and lacks a portion of them. The table records roughly 500,000 clones, about 85% of them present only once. Donors were healthy HIV-negative adults without recent acute infections or vaccinations. All of the donors resided in Nashville, Tennessee, and each was a Caucasian adult. Genomic DNA came from about 90 million PBMCs in unsorted samples. Sequenced: PBMCs. The chain links TRBV27 to TRBJ2-3, with TRBD2 identical over 10 bases. This sequence originates from a middle-aged woman in good health. Some clones in this sample may be carry-over from other donors' samples. CDR3 nucleotide sequence: TGTGCCAGCAGTTCACCCCAACTAGCGGGATCCACAGATACGCAGTATTTT. It specifies CASSSPQLAGSTDTQYF.